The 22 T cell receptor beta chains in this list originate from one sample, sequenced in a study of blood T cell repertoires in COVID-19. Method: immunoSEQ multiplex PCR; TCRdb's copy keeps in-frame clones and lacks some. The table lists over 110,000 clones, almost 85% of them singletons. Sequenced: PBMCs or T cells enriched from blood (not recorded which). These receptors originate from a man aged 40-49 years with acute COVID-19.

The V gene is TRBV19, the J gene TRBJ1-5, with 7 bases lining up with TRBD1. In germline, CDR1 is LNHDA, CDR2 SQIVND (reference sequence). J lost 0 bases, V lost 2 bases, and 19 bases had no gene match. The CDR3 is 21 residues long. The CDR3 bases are TGTGCCAGTAGTATAAAAGGGGTGAGGGGGCTTATTTTGAATAGCAATCAGCCCCAGCATTTT. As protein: CASSIKGVRGLILNSNQPQHF.

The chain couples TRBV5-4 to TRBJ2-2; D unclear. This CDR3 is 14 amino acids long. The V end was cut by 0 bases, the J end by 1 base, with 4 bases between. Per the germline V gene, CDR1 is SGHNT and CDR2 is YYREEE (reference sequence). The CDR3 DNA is TGTGCCAGCAGCTTGGTACAGAACACCGGGGAGCTGTTTTTT. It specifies CASSLVQNTGELFF.

CDR3 residues: CASSRPGTENTEAFF. For the CDR3, the DNA is TGCGCCAGCAGCCGCCCTGGGACAGAGAACACTGAAGCTTTCTTT. The chain couples TRBV4-1 to TRBJ1-1; TRBD1 aligns across 7 bases. In germline, CDR1 is MGHRA, CDR2 YSYEKL. Losses at the gene ends were 4 bases for V and 1 base for J; bases not matched to a gene: 6. The CDR3 runs to 15 residues.

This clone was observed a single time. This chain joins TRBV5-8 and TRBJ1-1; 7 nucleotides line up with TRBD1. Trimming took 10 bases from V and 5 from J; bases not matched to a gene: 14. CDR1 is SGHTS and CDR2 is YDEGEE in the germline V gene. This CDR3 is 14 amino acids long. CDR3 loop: CASTKKGARTEAFF. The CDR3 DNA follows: TGTGCCTCTACCAAAAAGGGGGCGAGAACTGAAGCTTTCTTT.

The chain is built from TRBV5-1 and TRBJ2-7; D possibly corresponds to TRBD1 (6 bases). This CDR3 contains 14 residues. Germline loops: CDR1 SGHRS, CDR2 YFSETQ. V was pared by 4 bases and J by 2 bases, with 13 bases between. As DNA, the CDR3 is TGCGCCAGCAGCGTAGACAGGCTGGCCTACGAGCAGTACTTC. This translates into CASSVDRLAYEQYF.

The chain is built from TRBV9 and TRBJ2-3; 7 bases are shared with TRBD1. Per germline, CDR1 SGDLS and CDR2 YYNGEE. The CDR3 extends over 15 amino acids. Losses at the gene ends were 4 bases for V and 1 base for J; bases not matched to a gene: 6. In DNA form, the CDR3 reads TGTGCCAGCAGCACGCGACAGGGAGGCACAGATACGCAGTATTTT. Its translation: CASSTRQGGTDTQYF. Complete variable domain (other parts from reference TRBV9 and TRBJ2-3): DSGVTQTPKHLITATGQRVTLRCSPRSGDLSVYWYQQSLDQGLQFLIQYYNGEERAKGNILERFSAQQFPDLHSELNLSSLELGDSALYFCASSTRQGGTDTQYFGPGTRLTVL.

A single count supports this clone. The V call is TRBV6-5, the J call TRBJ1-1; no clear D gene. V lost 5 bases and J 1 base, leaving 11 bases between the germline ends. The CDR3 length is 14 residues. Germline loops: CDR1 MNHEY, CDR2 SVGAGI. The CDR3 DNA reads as TGTGCCAGCAGTCCTCGACGGGGGAACACTGAAGCTTTCTTT. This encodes CASSPRRGNTEAFF.

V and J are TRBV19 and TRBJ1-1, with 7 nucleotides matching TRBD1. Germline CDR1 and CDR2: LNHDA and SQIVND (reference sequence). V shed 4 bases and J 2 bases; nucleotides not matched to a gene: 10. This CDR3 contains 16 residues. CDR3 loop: CASSSAGTETNTEAFF. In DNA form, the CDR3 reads TGTGCCAGTAGTAGTGCCGGGACAGAAACCAACACTGAAGCTTTCTTT.

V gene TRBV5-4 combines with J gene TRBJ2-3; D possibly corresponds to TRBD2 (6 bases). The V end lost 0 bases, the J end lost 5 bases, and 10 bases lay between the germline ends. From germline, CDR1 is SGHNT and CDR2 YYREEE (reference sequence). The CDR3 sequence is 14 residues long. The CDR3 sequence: CASSLAGVVDTQYF. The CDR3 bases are TGTGCCAGCAGCTTGGCGGGAGTGGTAGATACGCAGTATTTT.

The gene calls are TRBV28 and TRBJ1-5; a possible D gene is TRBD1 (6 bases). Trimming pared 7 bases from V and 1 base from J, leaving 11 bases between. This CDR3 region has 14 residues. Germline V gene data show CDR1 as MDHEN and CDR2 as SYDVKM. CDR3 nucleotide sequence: TGTGCCAGCAAGGGACACTCAAGCAATCAGCCCCAGCATTTT. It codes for CASKGHSSNQPQHF.

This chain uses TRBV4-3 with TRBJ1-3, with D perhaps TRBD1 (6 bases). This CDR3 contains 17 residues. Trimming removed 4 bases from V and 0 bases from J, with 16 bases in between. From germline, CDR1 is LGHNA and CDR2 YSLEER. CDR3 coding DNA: TGCGCCAGCAGCCCAGTGTTGGGGGCACTCTCTGGAAACACCATATATTTT. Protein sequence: CASSPVLGALSGNTIYF.

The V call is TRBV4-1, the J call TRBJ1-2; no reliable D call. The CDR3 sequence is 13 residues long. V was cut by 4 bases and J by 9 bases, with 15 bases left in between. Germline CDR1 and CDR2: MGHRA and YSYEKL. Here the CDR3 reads CASSPLGSRSYTF. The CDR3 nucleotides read TGCGCCAGCAGCCCACTTGGTTCTCGCAGCTACACCTTC.

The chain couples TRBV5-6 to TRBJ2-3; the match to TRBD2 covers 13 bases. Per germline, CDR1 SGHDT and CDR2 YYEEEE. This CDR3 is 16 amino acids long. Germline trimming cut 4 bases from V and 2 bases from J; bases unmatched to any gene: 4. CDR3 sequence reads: CASSSGTSGVTDTQYF. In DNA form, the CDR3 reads TGTGCCAGCAGCAGTGGGACTAGCGGGGTCACAGATACGCAGTATTTT.

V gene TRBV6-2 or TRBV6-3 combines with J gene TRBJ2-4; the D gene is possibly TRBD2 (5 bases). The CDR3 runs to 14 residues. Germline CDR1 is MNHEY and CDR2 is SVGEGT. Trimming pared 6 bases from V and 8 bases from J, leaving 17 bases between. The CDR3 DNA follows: TGTGCCAGCAGCGGAATGGGAGATGGGTACATTCAGTACTTC. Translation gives CASSGMGDGYIQYF.

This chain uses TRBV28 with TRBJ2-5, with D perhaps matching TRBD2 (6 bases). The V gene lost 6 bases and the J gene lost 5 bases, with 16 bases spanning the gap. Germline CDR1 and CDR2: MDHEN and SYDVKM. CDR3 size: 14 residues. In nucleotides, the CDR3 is TGTGCCAGCAGCAGACCTCGCGGGGCGGAGACCCAGTACTTC. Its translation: CASSRPRGAETQYF.

DNA for the CDR3: TGTGCCAGCAGCCCCCACAGGGACGGCTACGAGCAGTACTTC. It encodes CASSPHRDGYEQYF. V usage is TRBV5-5 and J usage is TRBJ2-7, with D possibly matching TRBD1 (6 bases). V lost 4 bases and J 3 bases, leaving 14 bases between the germline ends. Germline loops: CDR1 SGHKS, CDR2 YYEKEE (reference sequence). This CDR3 has 14 amino acids.

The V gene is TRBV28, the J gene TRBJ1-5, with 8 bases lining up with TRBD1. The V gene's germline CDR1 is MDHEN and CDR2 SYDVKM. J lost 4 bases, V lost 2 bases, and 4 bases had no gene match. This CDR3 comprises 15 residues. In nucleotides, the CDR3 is TGTGCCAGCAGTTTAGTGGACAGGGTTAATCAGCCCCAGCATTTT. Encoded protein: CASSLVDRVNQPQHF.

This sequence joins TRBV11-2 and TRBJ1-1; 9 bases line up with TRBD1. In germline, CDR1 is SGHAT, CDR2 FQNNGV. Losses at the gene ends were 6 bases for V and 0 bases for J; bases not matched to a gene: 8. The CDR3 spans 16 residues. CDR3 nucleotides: TGTGCCAGCAGACGGACAGGGGATAAAGTGAACACTGAAGCTTTCTTT. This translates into CASRRTGDKVNTEAFF. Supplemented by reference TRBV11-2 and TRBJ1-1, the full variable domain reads EAGVAQSPRYKIIEKRQSVAFWCNPISGHATLYWYQQILGQGPKLLIQFQNNGVVDDSQLPKDRFSAERLKGVDSTLKIQPAKLEDSAVYLCASRRTGDKVNTEAFFGQGTRLTVV.

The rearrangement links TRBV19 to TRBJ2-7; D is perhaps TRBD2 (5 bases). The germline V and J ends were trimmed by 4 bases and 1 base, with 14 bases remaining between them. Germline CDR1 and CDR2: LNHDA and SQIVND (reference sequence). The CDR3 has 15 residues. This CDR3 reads CASSTRLALSYEQYF. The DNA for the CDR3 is TGTGCCAGTAGTACCAGATTAGCGCTATCCTACGAGCAGTACTTC.

CDR3 DNA sequence: TGTGCCAGCAGCTCCCTATTTAGCGGGAACAACGAGCAGTACTTC. Its protein is CASSSLFSGNNEQYF. V gene TRBV7-9 combines with J gene TRBJ2-7; the match to TRBD2 covers 8 bases. Per the germline V gene, CDR1 is SEHNR and CDR2 is FQNEAQ (reference sequence). V shed 4 bases and J 5 bases; nucleotides not matched to a gene: 10. The CDR3 contains 15 residues.

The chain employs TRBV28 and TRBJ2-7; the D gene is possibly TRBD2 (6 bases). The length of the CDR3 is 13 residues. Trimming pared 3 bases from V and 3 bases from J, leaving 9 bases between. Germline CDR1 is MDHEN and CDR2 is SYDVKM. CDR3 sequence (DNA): TGTGCCAGCAGTTTGACCGGGAGCTACGAGCAGTACTTC. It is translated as CASSLTGSYEQYF.

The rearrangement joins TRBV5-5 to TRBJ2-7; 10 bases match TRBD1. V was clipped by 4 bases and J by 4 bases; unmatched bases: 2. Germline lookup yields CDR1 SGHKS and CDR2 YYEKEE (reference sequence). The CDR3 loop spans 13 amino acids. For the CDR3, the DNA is TGTGCCAGCAGCCGGGACAGGGGTTACGAGCAGTACTTC. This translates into CASSRDRGYEQYF.